This is a list of T cell receptor beta chains from one sample in a study of cytomegalovirus exposure and HLA in healthy donors. TCRdb keeps only in-frame clones here, not all; method: immunoSEQ multiplex PCR. Of 200,000 to 250,000 clones listed, around four fifths are singletons. Specimen: PBMCs. The receptors derive from a woman between 18 and 30 years old in good health and CMV-seronegative. Both conserved end residues are part of each CDR3. The D gene is left open where the match is weak. The size of a clone is reported for some rows only, either as once, few or many, or as a class for expanded clones.

abundance | j_gene | v_gene | d_gene | CDR3aa | CDR3nt
NA | TRBJ2-7 | TRBV2 | TRBD1 | CAAGGQVQLGSYEQYF | TGTGCCGCCGGGGGACAGGTACAGTTAGGGTCCTACGAGCAGTACTTC
NA | TRBJ1-1 | TRBV30 | NA | CAWNTNTENTEAFF | TGTGCCTGGAACACAAATACAGAGAACACTGAAGCTTTCTTT
once | TRBJ1-2 | TRBV25-1 | TRBD1 | CASTSSTGDYGYTF | TGTGCCAGCACCTCCTCCACAGGGGACTATGGCTACACCTTC
NA | TRBJ2-7 | TRBV6-1 | NA | CASKTYGGEQYF | TGTGCCAGCAAGACCTACGGGGGCGAGCAGTACTTC
NA | TRBJ2-1 | TRBV27 | TRBD1 | CASRLRIGRDSEQFF | TGTGCCAGCAGACTACGGATAGGTCGGGACAGTGAGCAGTTCTTC
NA | TRBJ2-6 | TRBV5-6 | TRBD2 | CASSWGGNVLTF | TGTGCCAGCAGCTGGGGGGGCAACGTCCTGACTTTC
NA | TRBJ1-1 | TRBV7-2 | NA | CASSLRLASTEAFF | TGTGCCAGCAGCTTGCGACTGGCGAGCACTGAAGCTTTCTTT
few | TRBJ1-2 | TRBV7-2 | TRBD1 | CASSLTTGSGYTF | TGTGCCAGCAGCTTAACGACAGGGAGTGGCTACACCTTC
NA | TRBJ2-3 | TRBV30 | NA | CAWIDGGDTQYF | TGTGCCTGGATTGATGGCGGGGATACGCAGTATTTT
few | TRBJ1-1 | TRBV25-1 | NA | CASRQNTEAFF | TGTGCCAGCAGACAGAACACTGAAGCTTTCTTT
NA | TRBJ2-3 | TRBV7-3 | TRBD2 | CASSVAGGPGTDTQYF | TGTGCCAGCAGCGTCGCGGGAGGGCCCGGCACAGATACGCAGTATTTT
once | TRBJ2-7 | TRBV5-1 | TRBD1 | CASSSYRGDPTYEQYF | TGCGCCAGCAGCTCTTACAGGGGGGATCCCACCTACGAGCAGTACTTC
NA | TRBJ1-5 | TRBV7-3 | NA | CASSRTHNQPQHF | TGTGCCAGCAGTCGGACACACAATCAGCCCCAGCATTTT
NA | TRBJ2-7 | TRBV5-1 | TRBD1 | CASSRGQDSYEQYF | TGCGCCAGCAGCAGGGGACAGGATTCGTACGAGCAGTACTTC
NA | TRBJ2-3 | TRBV5-1 | NA | CASSLGGDTSTDTQYF | TGCGCCAGCAGCTTGGGAGGGGATACTAGCACAGATACGCAGTATTTT
few | TRBJ2-5 | TRBV18 | NA | CASSPGEETQYF | TGTGCCAGCTCACCAGGAGAAGAGACCCAGTACTTC
NA | TRBJ2-3 | TRBV5-1 | NA | CASSPQGTSTDTQYF | TGCGCCAGCAGCCCCCAGGGGACTAGCACAGATACGCAGTATTTT
NA | TRBJ1-2 | TRBV10-3 | NA | CAISEGVNYGYTF | TGTGCCATCAGTGAGGGAGTGAACTATGGCTACACCTTC
NA | TRBJ1-1 | TRBV4-1 | NA | CASSQSPGSSNTEAFF | TGCGCCAGCAGCCAGAGCCCAGGGAGTAGCAACACTGAAGCTTTCTTT
once | TRBJ2-1 | TRBV2 | TRBD1 | CASRSGTASYNEQFF | TGTGCCAGCAGGTCCGGGACAGCCTCCTACAATGAGCAGTTCTTC
NA | TRBJ1-2 | TRBV28 | NA | CASKGTDSYGYTF | TGTGCCAGCAAAGGCACAGACTCCTATGGCTACACCTTC
NA | TRBJ1-1 | TRBV29-1 | NA | CSADRMNTEAFF | TGCAGCGCCGACAGGATGAACACTGAAGCTTTCTTT
NA | TRBJ1-5 | TRBV6-5 | TRBD1 | CASSYGDRGGNQPQHF | TGTGCCAGCAGTTACGGAGACAGGGGTGGCAATCAGCCCCAGCATTTT
NA | TRBJ1-2 | TRBV6-5 | TRBD1 | CASSYWSGGTGYTF | TGTGCCAGCAGTTACTGGTCAGGGGGCACGGGCTACACCTTC
NA | TRBJ1-2 | TRBV11-2 | NA | CASSRGQNYGYTF | TGTGCCAGCAGCCGCGGACAAAACTATGGCTACACCTTC
NA | TRBJ2-1 | TRBV5-6 | NA | CASSFLRRKWNEQFF | TGTGCCAGCAGCTTTTTAAGGCGGAAATGGAATGAGCAGTTCTTC
NA | TRBJ1-5 | TRBV18 | NA | CASSPSHSNQPQHF | TGTGCCAGCTCACCATCCCATAGCAATCAGCCCCAGCATTTT
NA | TRBJ2-1 | TRBV7-9 | TRBD2 | CASSLALAEGNEQFF | TGTGCCAGCAGCTTGGCGCTAGCGGAGGGCAATGAGCAGTTCTTC
few | TRBJ1-5 | TRBV9 | TRBD1 | CASSLGTGLLGNQPQHF | TGTGCCAGCAGCCTAGGGACAGGCCTCCTGGGCAATCAGCCCCAGCATTTT
NA | TRBJ2-2 | TRBV2 | NA | CASRGGGITGELFF | TGTGCCAGCAGGGGGGGTGGCATCACCGGGGAGCTGTTTTTT
NA | TRBJ1-3 | TRBV18 | NA | CASSDLGNTIYF | TGTGCCAGCTCAGACCTTGGAAACACCATATATTTT
NA | TRBJ2-1 | TRBV30 | TRBD2 | CAWSGGTNSYNEQFF | TGTGCCTGGAGTGGGGGGACTAATTCCTACAATGAGCAGTTCTTC
once | TRBJ2-7 | TRBV2 | TRBD1 | CASSGGQGFGEQYF | TGTGCCAGCAGCGGGGGACAGGGGTTTGGTGAGCAGTACTTC
NA | TRBJ2-1 | TRBV5-6 | NA | CASSLGGPSYNEQFF | TGTGCCAGCAGCTTGGGGGGACCCTCCTACAATGAGCAGTTCTTC
medium-sized | TRBJ1-1 | TRBV12-5 | NA | CASGLDRNTEAFF | TGTGCTAGTGGTTTGGACAGGAACACTGAAGCTTTCTTT
NA | TRBJ1-2 | TRBV7-9 | TRBD1 | CASSAGQGAFTGGYTF | TGTGCCAGCAGCGCGGGACAGGGGGCTTTTACGGGAGGCTACACCTTC
NA | TRBJ2-2 | TRBV28 | NA | CASRTQGWDTGELFF | TGTGCCAGCAGAACGCAGGGATGGGACACCGGGGAGCTGTTTTTT
few | TRBJ1-6 | TRBV12-5 | TRBD1 | CASGPGQGFSPLHF | TGTGCTAGTGGTCCCGGACAGGGCTTTTCACCCCTCCACTTT
NA | TRBJ2-5 | TRBV10-3 | TRBD1 | CAISGRQGPQETQYF | TGTGCCATCAGTGGGCGACAGGGCCCCCAAGAGACCCAGTACTTC
NA | TRBJ1-2 | TRBV30 | TRBD1 | CAWSPRTGGYGYTF | TGTGCCTGGAGTCCCCGGACAGGGGGCTATGGCTACACCTTC
NA | TRBJ2-6 | TRBV6-1 | NA | CASSALSGANVLTF | TGTGCCAGCAGTGCACTGAGCGGGGCCAACGTCCTGACTTTC
few | TRBJ1-1 | TRBV19 | NA | CASRERGNTEAFF | TGTGCCAGTAGGGAGAGGGGGAACACTGAAGCTTTCTTT
NA | TRBJ1-1 | TRBV6-5 | TRBD1 | CATIQGGWGTEAFF | TGTGCCACCATTCAGGGGGGTTGGGGCACTGAAGCTTTCTTT
NA | TRBJ1-3 | TRBV7-8 | NA | CASSLGQGNTIYF | TGTGCCAGCAGCTTAGGACAAGGAAACACCATATATTTT
NA | TRBJ2-7 | TRBV27 | TRBD2 | CASRPPGERGTYEQYF | TGTGCCAGCAGACCCCCCGGGGAGCGGGGGACCTACGAGCAGTACTTC
NA | TRBJ2-2 | TRBV30 | NA | CAGPGIFTGELFF | TGTGCCGGACCCGGGATTTTCACCGGGGAGCTGTTTTTT
NA | TRBJ2-1 | TRBV6-5 | TRBD1 | CASSFGTGDYNEQFF | TGTGCCAGCAGCTTCGGGACAGGCGATTACAATGAGCAGTTCTTC
NA | TRBJ2-7 | TRBV6-6 | NA | CASSAAQGTYEQYF | TGTGCCAGCAGTGCCGCGCAGGGCACCTACGAGCAGTACTTC
NA | TRBJ1-1 | TRBV18 | NA | CASSPRITAQVRTEAFF | TGTGCCAGCTCACCACGTATTACGGCGCAGGTCCGCACTGAAGCTTTCTTT
NA | TRBJ1-1 | TRBV6-6 | TRBD1 | CASSYPGQGDTEAFF | TGTGCCAGCAGTTACCCGGGACAGGGGGACACTGAAGCTTTCTTT
NA | TRBJ2-7 | TRBV10-1 | NA | CASSPGGEQYF | TGCGCCAGCAGCCCTGGAGGAGAGCAGTACTTC
NA | TRBJ2-3 | TRBV9 | NA | CASSPSLGVADTQYF | TGTGCCAGCAGCCCCTCTTTGGGAGTGGCAGATACGCAGTATTTT
NA | TRBJ2-2 | TRBV25-1 | NA | CATPAQGDTGELFF | TGTGCCACCCCGGCCCAGGGCGACACCGGGGAGCTGTTTTTT
NA | TRBJ1-1 | TRBV7-8 | NA | CASSLAYREAFF | TGTGCCAGCAGCTTAGCTTACAGGGAAGCTTTCTTT
NA | TRBJ1-1 | TRBV19 | NA | CASTENTEAFF | TGTGCCAGTACGGAGAACACTGAAGCTTTCTTT
NA | TRBJ2-1 | TRBV27 | NA | CASSPLGGGRGESEQFF | TGTGCCAGCAGTCCCCTGGGGGGCGGGAGAGGTGAAAGTGAGCAGTTCTTC
NA | TRBJ2-7 | TRBV27 | TRBD1 | CASGRGPKFGYEQYF | TGTGCCAGCGGCAGGGGGCCGAAGTTCGGGTACGAGCAGTACTTC